This record looks at one T cell receptor (beta chain) sequence and its context. As processed by the authors: Cell counts per sample came from amplifying reference gene primers. Some clones are missing from TCRdb's copy, which holds only in-frame ones; the method was immunoSEQ multiplex PCR. V, J and clone size reflect that table, while D and trimming were determined from the DNA. Counted here are around 210,000 clones, 75% to 85% occurring once; the ten biggest clones make up 5.1%. These data belong to a study of blood T cell repertoires in COVID-19. Turning to the study itself: COVID-19 samples, acute and convalescent, were from the United States, Italy and Spain. Sample material is recorded as cDNA or gDNA derived from T cells, B-cell-depleted T cells, or PBMCs.

The CDR3 consists of 15 residues. Losses at the gene ends were 5 bases for V and 3 bases for J; bases not matched to a gene: 9. Germline values: CDR1 SNHLY, CDR2 FYNNEI. One Seattle source followed patients from active infection through their disease course. This chain links TRBV2 with TRBJ1-2, with 7 bases that match TRBD1. This receptor was identified in a man aged 50 to 60 with COVID-19, enrolled during active disease. Input material: peripheral blood. The CDR3 DNA reads TGTGCCAGCAGTAACAGGGGCCCTTCCTACTATGGCTACACCTTC. It yields the protein CASSNRGPSYYGYTF.